This note documents a single T cell receptor beta chain sequence. This record comes from a study of blood T cell repertoires in COVID-19. Trimming removed 4 bases from V and 5 bases from J, with 18 bases in between. The germline CDR1 and CDR2 sequences are SGHVS and FNYEAQ. The CDR3 runs to 15 residues. In the study's own analysis: Estimation of nucleated cell counts relied on the amplification of reference gene primers. The method was immunoSEQ multiplex PCR; TCRdb's version includes in-frame clones alone and lacks a portion of them. For V, J and clone size, that table is used; D and trimming come from the DNA. The sample includes about 140,000 clones, around 85% seen only once; the top ten take about 3.2%.

The sequenced material came from peripheral blood. V gene TRBV7-6 combines with J gene TRBJ2-7; the D gene is possibly TRBD1 (5 bases). This sequence originates from a man aged 50 or older with acute or convalescent COVID-19. Here the CDR3 DNA reads TGTGCCAGCAGCTCGATGTCAGGGCGTGGCGACGAGCAGTACTTC. Translation gives CASSSMSGRGDEQYF.